The following is a T cell receptor beta chain sequence with its context. Its target is unknown. The sample is drawn from a study of T cell responses to AZD1222 COVID-19 vaccine. About the study: Second doses at about 4 or about 12 weeks were pooled.

Findings of the study overall: Donors were chiefly white British, with a greater number of females, and clonal diversity was perhaps underestimated. Dominant CD4 TCR responses targeted spike regions 160-218 and 743-854. Without day 14 samples, only post-peak T cell repertoires were studied.

Profiling relied on immunoSEQ multiplex PCR, and the TCRdb table lists in-frame clones only, not all of them. This table has roughly 150,000 clones, about 92% appearing once. The CDR3 has 15 residues. Germline CDR1 and CDR2: MNHEY and SVGAGI. V was trimmed by 8 bases and J by 5 bases, leaving 21 bases between them. This sequence originates from an adult in good health. V gene TRBV6-5 combines with J gene TRBJ1-1; possible D gene TRBD1, 5 bases. Sequenced here: peripheral blood, sampled on day 0 of AZD1222 vaccination. The CDR3 DNA sequence: TGTGCCAGCTCCACGGTCGGGCAGGGTGAGACTGAAGCTTTCTTT. It encodes CASSTVGQGETEAFF.